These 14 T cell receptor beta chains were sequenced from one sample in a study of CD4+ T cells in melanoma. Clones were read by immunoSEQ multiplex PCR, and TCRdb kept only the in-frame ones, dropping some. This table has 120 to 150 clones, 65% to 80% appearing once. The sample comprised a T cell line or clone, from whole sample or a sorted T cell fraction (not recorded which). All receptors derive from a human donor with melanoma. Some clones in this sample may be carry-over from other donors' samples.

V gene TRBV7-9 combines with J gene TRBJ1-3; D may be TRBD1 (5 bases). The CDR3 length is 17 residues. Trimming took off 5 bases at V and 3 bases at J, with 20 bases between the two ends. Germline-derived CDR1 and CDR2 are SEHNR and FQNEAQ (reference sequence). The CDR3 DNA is TGTGCCAGCAGCCCGCGCTGGCGGCGGGGGGGTGGAAACACCATATATTTT. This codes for CASSPRWRRGGGNTIYF.

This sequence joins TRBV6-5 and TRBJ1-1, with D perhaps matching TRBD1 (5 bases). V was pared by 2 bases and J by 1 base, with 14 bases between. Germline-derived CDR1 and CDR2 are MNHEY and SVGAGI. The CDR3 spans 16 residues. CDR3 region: CASSYPPGHWNTEAFF. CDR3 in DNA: TGTGCCAGCAGTTACCCACCCGGACACTGGAACACTGAAGCTTTCTTT.

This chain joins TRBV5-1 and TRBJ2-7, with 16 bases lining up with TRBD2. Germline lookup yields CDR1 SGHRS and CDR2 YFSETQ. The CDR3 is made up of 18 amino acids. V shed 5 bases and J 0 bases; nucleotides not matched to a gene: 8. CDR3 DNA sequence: TGCGCCAGCAGTACGGGACTAGCGGGAGGGCCTCGCTCCTACGAGCAGTACTTC. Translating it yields CASSTGLAGGPRSYEQYF.

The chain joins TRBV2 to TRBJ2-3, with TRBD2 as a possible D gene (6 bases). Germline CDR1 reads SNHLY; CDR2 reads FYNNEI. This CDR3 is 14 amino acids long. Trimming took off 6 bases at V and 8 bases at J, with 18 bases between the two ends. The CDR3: CASRVEARGGTQYF. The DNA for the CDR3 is TGTGCCAGCAGAGTAGAGGCGAGGGGAGGTACGCAGTATTTT.

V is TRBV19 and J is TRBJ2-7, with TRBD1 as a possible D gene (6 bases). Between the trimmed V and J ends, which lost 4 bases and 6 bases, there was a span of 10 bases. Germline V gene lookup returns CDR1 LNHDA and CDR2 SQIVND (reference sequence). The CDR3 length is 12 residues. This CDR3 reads CASSNRELEQYF. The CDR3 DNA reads TGTGCCAGTAGTAACAGGGAACTCGAGCAGTACTTC.

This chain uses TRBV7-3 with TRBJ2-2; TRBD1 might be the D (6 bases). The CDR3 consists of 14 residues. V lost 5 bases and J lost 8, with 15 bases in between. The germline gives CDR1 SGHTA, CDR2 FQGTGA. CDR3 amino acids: CASSPTGTPGELFF. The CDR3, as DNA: TGTGCCAGCAGCCCTACCGGGACACCTGGGGAGCTGTTTTTT.

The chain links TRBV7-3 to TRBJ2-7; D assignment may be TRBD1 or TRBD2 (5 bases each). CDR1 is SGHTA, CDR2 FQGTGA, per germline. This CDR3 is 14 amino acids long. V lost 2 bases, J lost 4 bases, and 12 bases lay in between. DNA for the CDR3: TGTGCCAGCAGCTTAGTGGGGACGGCATACGAGCAGTACTTC. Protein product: CASSLVGTAYEQYF.

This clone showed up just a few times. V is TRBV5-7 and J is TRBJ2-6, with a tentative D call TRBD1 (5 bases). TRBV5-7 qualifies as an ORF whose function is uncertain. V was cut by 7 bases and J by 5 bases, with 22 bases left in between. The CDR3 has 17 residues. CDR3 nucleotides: TGTGCCAGCCAGGGTTATTGCGTACAAAGTCGGGCCAACGTCCTGACTTTC. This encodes CASQGYCVQSRANVLTF.

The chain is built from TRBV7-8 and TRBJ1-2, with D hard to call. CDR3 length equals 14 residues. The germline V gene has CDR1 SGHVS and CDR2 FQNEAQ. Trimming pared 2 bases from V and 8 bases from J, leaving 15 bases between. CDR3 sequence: CASSLQDAAWGYTF. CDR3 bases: TGTGCCAGCAGCTTACAAGACGCCGCTTGGGGCTACACCTTC.

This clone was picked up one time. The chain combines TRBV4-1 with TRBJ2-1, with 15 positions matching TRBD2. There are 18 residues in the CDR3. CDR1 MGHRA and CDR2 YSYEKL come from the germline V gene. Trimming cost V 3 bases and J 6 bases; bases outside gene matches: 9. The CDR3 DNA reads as TGCGCCAGCAGCCAGGCCAACATGGGACTAGCGGGGGGCAATGAGCAGTTCTTC. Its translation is CASSQANMGLAGGNEQFF.

The CDR3, as DNA: TGTGCCAGCAGCTTAGTGGGGACGGCATACGAGCAGTACTTC. It translates to CASSLVGTAYEQYF. The genes are TRBV7-1 and TRBJ2-7; D tentatively fits TRBD1 or TRBD2 (5 bases each). TRBV7-1 is given ORF status, its function remaining uncertain. The CDR3 covers 14 residues. Trimming pared 4 bases from V and 4 bases from J, leaving 14 bases between.

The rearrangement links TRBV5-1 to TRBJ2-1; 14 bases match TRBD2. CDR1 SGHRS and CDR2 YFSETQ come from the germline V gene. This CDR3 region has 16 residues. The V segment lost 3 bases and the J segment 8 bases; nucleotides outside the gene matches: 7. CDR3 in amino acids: CASSSNPGLAGDEQFF. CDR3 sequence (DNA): TGCGCCAGCAGCTCGAATCCGGGACTAGCGGGAGATGAGCAGTTCTTC.

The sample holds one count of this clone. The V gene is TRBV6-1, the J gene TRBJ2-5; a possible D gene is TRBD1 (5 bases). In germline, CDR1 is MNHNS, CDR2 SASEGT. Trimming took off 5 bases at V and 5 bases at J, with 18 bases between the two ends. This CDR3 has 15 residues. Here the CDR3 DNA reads TGTGCCAGCAGTCGCCCATCGACAGTTGCCGAGACCCAGTACTTC. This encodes CASSRPSTVAETQYF.

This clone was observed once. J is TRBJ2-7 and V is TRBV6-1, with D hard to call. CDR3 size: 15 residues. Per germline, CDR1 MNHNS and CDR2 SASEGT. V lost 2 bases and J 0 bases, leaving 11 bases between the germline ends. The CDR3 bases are TGTGCCAGCAGTGAAATACCCATGAGCTCCTACGAGCAGTACTTC. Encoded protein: CASSEIPMSSYEQYF.